This TCR beta chain was captured in a study of shared clonotypes between healthy human individuals. Broader study findings: Genetic and exposure-history diversity was limited by the few donors.

CDR1 is KGHSH, CDR2 LQKENI, per germline. The germline V and J ends were trimmed by 3 bases and 8 bases, with 16 bases remaining between them. CDR3 length equals 14 residues. With regard to this clone: Its antigen is undetermined.

It was about 210 ng DNA, 25,000 to 35,000 T cell genomes, that sorted-subset replicate PCRs used. Only in-frame clones appear in the TCRdb table, and some are missing; sequencing was by immunoSEQ multiplex PCR. The table lists roughly 2.2 million clones, about 92% of them singletons. Specimen: naive CD4+ T cells from PBMCs. Indicated subset: CD45RA+ positively selected. This receptor was identified in a man between 18 and 29 years old in good health. Some clones in this sample may be carry-over from other donors' samples. The chain carries TRBV18 and TRBJ1-2; maybe TRBD1 (5 bases). The CDR3 region has the DNA TGTGCCAGCTCACCCTCCTCGGACATTCGGGGCTACACCTTC. Protein: CASSPSSDIRGYTF.